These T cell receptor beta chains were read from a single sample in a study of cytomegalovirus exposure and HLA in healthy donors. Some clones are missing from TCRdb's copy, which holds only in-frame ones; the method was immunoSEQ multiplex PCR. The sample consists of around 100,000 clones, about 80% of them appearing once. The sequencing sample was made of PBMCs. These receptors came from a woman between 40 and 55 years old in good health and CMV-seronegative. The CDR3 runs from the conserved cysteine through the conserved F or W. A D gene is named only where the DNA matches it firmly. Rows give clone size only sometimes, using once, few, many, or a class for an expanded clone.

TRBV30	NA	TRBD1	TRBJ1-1	CAWNAGDRRNTEAFF	TGTGCCTGGAATGCCGGGGACAGGAGAAACACTGAAGCTTTCTTT
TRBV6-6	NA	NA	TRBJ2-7	CASSYSPIEYEQYF	TGTGCCAGCAGTTACTCGCCGATAGAGTACGAGCAGTACTTC
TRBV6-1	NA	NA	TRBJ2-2	CASSEATGRRELFF	TGTGCCAGCAGTGAAGCAACCGGGAGACGGGAGCTGTTTTTT
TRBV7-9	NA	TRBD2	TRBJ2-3	CASSKGLAGGPTDTQYF	TGTGCCAGCAGCAAGGGACTAGCGGGGGGGCCTACAGATACGCAGTATTTT
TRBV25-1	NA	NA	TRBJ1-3	CASPCFLGENSGNTIYF	TGTGCCAGCCCGTGCTTCCTTGGAGAAAACTCTGGAAACACCATATATTTT
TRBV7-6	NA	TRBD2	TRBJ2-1	CASSLALAGSSYNEQFF	TGTGCCAGCAGCTTAGCCCTAGCGGGAAGTTCCTACAATGAGCAGTTCTTC
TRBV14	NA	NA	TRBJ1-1	CASSYTGKRDTEAFF	TGTGCCAGCAGCTATACAGGTAAAAGGGACACTGAAGCTTTCTTT
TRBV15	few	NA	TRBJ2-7	CATSRDTGFYEQYF	TGTGCCACCAGCAGAGATACAGGCTTCTACGAGCAGTACTTC
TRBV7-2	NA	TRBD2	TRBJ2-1	CASSLKARAGGRYNEQFF	TGTGCCAGCAGCTTAAAGGCGAGAGCGGGGGGTCGCTACAATGAGCAGTTCTTC
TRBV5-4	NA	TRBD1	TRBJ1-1	CASSPTGGRTEAFF	TGTGCCAGCAGCCCGACAGGGGGCCGGACTGAAGCTTTCTTT
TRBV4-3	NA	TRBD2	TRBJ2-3	CASSQRTSGSPTDTQYF	TGCGCCAGCAGCCAACGGACTAGCGGGTCCCCCACAGATACGCAGTATTTT
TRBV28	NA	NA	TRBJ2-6	CASSSTGFGANVLTF	TGTGCCAGCAGTTCAACAGGGTTCGGGGCCAACGTCCTGACTTTC
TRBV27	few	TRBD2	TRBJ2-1	CASAPLAGVGDEQFF	TGTGCCAGTGCCCCACTAGCGGGAGTAGGGGATGAGCAGTTCTTC
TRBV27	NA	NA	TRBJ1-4	CASRTGGEKLFF	TGTGCCAGCAGGACGGGTGGGGAAAAACTGTTTTTT
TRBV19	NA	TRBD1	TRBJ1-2	CASRGTGGDYGYTF	TGTGCCAGTAGAGGGACAGGGGGTGACTATGGCTACACCTTC
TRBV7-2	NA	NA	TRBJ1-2	CASSLAGSAGYTF	TGTGCCAGCAGCTTAGCAGGGAGTGCTGGCTACACCTTC
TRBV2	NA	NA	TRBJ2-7	CASSDYQGYEQYF	TGTGCCAGCAGTGACTACCAGGGCTACGAGCAGTACTTC
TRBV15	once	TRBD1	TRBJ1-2	CATSRDRDRVYGYTF	TGTGCCACCAGCAGAGATCGGGACAGAGTATATGGCTACACCTTC
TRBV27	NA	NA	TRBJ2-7	CASSLEVGGPYEQYF	TGTGCCAGCAGTTTAGAAGTTGGGGGCCCCTACGAGCAGTACTTC
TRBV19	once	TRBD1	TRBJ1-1	CASSIGAQGAGTEAFF	TGTGCCAGTAGTATAGGTGCACAGGGGGCGGGCACTGAAGCTTTCTTT
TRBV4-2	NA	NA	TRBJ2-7	CASSQVRGSEQYF	TGTGCCAGCAGCCAAGTCAGGGGCTCCGAGCAGTACTTC
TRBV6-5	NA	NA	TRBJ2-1	CASRDSSVEQFF	TGTGCCAGCCGGGACTCGTCCGTAGAGCAGTTCTTC
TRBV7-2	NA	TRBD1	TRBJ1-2	CASTPAGTGANYGYTF	TGTGCCAGCACCCCTGCCGGGACAGGGGCCAACTATGGCTACACCTTC
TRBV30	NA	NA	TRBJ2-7	CAWRRAGFYEQYF	TGTGCCTGGAGGAGGGCGGGGTTCTACGAGCAGTACTTC
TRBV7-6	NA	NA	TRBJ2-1	CASSLAPYNNEQFF	TGTGCCAGCAGCTTAGCGCCCTATAACAATGAGCAGTTCTTC
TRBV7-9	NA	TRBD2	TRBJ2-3	CSSSRSAGGRVADTQYF	TGTTCCAGCAGCCGCTCTGCTGGGGGGAGGGTGGCAGATACGCAGTATTTT
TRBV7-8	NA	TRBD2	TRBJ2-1	CASSLLPSGEQFF	TGTGCCAGCAGCTTACTCCCTAGCGGAGAGCAGTTCTTC
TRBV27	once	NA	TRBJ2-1	CASTWGDPTLRQFF	TGTGCCAGCACCTGGGGGGACCCCACCTTAAGGCAGTTCTTC
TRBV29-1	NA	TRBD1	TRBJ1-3	CSAQGAGNTIYF	TGCAGCGCCCAGGGGGCTGGAAACACCATATATTTT
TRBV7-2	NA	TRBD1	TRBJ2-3	CASSPTGTGGTDTQYF	TGTGCCAGCAGCCCCACCGGGACAGGGGGGACAGATACGCAGTATTTT
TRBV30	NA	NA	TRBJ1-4	CAWREEKLFF	TGTGCCTGGAGAGAGGAAAAACTGTTTTTT
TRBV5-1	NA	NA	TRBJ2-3	CASSPGPEADTQYF	TGCGCCAGCAGCCCCGGACCGGAGGCAGATACGCAGTATTTT
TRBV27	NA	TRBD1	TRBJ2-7	CASSSDRVYEQYF	TGTGCCAGCAGTTCGGACAGGGTTTACGAGCAGTACTTC
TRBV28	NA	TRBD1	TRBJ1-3	CASGTVSGNTIYF	TGTGCCAGCGGGACAGTCTCTGGAAACACCATATATTTT
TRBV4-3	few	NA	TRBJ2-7	CASSQEDGQSYEQYF	TGCGCCAGCAGCCAAGAAGATGGACAGTCCTACGAGCAGTACTTC
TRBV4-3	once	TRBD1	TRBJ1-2	CASSPSRTGGYYGYTF	TGCGCCAGCAGCCCCTCTCGGACAGGCGGCTACTATGGCTACACCTTC
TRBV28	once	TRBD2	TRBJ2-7	CASSPPGLAGNFYEQYF	TGTGCCAGCAGTCCCCCGGGACTAGCGGGGAACTTCTACGAGCAGTACTTC
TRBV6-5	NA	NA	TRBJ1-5	CASKTGSQPQHF	TGTGCCAGCAAGACAGGTTCTCAGCCCCAGCATTTT
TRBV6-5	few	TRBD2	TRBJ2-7	CASRGTSSYEQYF	TGTGCCAGCAGAGGGACTAGTTCCTACGAGCAGTACTTC
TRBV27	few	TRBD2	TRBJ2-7	CASSFLDSGKQYF	TGTGCCAGCAGCTTTCTAGATAGCGGGAAGCAGTACTTC